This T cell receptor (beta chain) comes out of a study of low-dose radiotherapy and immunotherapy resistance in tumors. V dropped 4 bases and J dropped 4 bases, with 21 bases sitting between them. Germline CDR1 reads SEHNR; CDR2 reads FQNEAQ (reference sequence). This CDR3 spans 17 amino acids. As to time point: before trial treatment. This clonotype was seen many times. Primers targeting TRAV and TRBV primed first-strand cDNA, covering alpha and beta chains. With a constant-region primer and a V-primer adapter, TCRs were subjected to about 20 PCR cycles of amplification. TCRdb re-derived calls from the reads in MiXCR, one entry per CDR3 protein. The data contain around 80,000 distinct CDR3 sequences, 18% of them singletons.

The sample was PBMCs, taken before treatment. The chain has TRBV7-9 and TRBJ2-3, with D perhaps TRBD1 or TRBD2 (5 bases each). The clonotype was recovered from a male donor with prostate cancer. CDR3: CASSSASTGLRADTQYF. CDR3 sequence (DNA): TGTGCCAGCAGCTCCGCCTCTACAGGACTCAGGGCAGATACGCAGTATTTT.